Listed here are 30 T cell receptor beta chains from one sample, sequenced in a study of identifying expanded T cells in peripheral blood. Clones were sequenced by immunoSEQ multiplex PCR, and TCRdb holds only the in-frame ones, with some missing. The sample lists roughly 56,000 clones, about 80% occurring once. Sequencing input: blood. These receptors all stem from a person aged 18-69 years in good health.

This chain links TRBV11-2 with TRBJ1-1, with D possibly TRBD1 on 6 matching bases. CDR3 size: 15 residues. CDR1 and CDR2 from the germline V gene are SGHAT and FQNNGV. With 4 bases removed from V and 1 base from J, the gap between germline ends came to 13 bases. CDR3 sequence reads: CASSSWTVTNTEAFF. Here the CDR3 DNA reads TGTGCCAGCAGCTCATGGACAGTAACGAACACTGAAGCTTTCTTT.

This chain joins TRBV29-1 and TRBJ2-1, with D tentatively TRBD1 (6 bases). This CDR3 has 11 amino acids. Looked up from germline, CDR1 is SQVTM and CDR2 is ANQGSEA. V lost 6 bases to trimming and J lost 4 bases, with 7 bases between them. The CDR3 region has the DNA TGCAGCGTCGGACAGTACAATGAGCAGTTCTTC. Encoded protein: CSVGQYNEQFF.

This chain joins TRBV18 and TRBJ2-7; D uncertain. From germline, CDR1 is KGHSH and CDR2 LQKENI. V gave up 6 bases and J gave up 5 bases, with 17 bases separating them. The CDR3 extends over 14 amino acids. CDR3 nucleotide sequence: TGTGCCAGCTCGCAAACCTCCCAACCCCACGAGCAGTACTTC. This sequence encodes CASSQTSQPHEQYF.

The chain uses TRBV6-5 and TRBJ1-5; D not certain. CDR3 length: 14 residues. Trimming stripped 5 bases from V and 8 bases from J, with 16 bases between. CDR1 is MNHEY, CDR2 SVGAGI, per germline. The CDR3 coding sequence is TGTGCCAGCAGTCCAAACACCGGGTTCGAGCCCCAGCATTTT. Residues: CASSPNTGFEPQHF.

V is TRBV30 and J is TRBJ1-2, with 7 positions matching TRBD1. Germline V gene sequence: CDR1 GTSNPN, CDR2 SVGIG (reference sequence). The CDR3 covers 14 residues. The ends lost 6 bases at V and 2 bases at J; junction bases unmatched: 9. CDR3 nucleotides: TGTGCCTGCAAACTGGGACAGACGAACTATGGCTACACCTTC. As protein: CACKLGQTNYGYTF. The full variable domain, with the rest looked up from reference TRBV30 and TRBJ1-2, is SQTIHQWPATLVQPVGSPLSLECTVEGTSNPNLYWYRQAAGRGLQLLFYSVGIGQISSEVPQNLSASRPQDRQFILSSKKLLLSDSGFYLCACKLGQTNYGYTFGSGTRLTVV.

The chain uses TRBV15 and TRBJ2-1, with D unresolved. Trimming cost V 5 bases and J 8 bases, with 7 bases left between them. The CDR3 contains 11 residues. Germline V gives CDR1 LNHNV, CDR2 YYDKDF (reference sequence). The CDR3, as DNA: TGTGCCACCAGCGTGAGGTATGAGCAGTTCTTC. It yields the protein CATSVRYEQFF.

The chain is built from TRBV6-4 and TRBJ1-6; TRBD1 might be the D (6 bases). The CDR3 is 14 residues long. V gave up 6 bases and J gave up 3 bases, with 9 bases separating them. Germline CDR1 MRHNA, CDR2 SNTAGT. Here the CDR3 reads CASRDSNYNSPLHF. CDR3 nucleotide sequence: TGTGCCAGCAGGGACAGCAACTATAATTCACCCCTCCACTTT.

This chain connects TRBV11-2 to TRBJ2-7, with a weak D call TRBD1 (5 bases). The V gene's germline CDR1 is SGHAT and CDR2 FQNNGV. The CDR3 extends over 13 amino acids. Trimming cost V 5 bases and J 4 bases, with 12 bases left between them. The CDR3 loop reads CASSPTGTYEQYV. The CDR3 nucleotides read TGTGCCAGCAGCCCAACAGGTACTTACGAGCAGTACGTC.

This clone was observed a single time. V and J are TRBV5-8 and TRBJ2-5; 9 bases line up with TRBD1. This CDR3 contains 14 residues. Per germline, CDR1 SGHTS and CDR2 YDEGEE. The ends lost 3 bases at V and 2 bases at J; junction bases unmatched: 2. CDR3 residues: CASSSGTGQETQYF. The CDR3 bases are TGTGCCAGCAGCTCCGGGACAGGGCAAGAGACCCAGTACTTC.

The CDR3 region is CASSRPSGADTQYF. CDR3 bases: TGCGCCAGCAGTAGGCCTAGTGGGGCAGATACGCAGTATTTT. The chain is built from TRBV10-2 and TRBJ2-3; D gene uncertain. This CDR3 contains 14 residues. Trimming left V 5 bases short and J 4 bases short, with 13 bases between. Germline CDR1 WSHSY, CDR2 SAAADI.

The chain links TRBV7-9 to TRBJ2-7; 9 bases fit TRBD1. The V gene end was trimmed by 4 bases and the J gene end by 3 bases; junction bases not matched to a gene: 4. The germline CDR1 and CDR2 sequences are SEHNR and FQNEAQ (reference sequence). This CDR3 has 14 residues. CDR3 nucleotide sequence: TGTGCCAGCAGCTCCGGGACAGGGATCTACGAGCAGTACTTC. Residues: CASSSGTGIYEQYF.

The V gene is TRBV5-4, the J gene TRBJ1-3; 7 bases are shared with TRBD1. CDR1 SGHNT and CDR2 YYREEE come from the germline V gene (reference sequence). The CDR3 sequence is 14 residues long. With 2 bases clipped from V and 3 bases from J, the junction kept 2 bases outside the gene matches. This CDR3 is CASSLTGDGNTIYF. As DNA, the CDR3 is TGTGCCAGCAGCTTAACAGGGGATGGAAACACCATATATTTT.

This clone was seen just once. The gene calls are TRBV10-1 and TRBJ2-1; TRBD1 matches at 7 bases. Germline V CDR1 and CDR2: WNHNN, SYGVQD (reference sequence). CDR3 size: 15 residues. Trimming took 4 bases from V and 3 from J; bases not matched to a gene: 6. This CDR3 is CASSGTGTVYNEQFF. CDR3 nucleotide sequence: TGCGCCAGCAGTGGTACCGGGACAGTCTACAATGAGCAGTTCTTC.

CDR3 sequence: CASSPPSAAQETQYF. CDR3 nucleotides: TGTGCCAGCTCACCACCTTCAGCGGCACAAGAGACCCAGTACTTC. The chain joins TRBV18 to TRBJ2-5; D perhaps matches TRBD2 (5 bases). The CDR3 runs 15 residues. In germline, CDR1 is KGHSH, CDR2 LQKENI. The V and J ends lost 0 bases and 2 bases respectively, with 10 bases between them.

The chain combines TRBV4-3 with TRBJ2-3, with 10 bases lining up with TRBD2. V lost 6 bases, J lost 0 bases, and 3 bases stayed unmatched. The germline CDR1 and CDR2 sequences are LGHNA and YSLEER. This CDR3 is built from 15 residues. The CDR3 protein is CASSTSGTSTDTQYF. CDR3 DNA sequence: TGCGCCAGCAGTACTAGCGGGACGAGCACAGATACGCAGTATTTT.

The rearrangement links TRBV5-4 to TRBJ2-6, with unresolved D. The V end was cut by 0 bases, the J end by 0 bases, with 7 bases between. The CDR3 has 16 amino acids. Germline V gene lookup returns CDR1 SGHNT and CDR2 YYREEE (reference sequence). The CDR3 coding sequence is TGTGCCAGCAGCTTGGGACGTGGCTCTGGGGCCAACGTCCTGACTTTC. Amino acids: CASSLGRGSGANVLTF.

CDR3 DNA: TGTGCCAGCAGGACAGGCGCCAATAGGGAAGCTTTCTTT. It encodes CASRTGANREAFF. The rearrangement joins TRBV7-2 to TRBJ1-1, with TRBD1 as a possible D gene (6 bases). Trimming took 6 bases from V and 8 from J, leaving 16 bases between them. The CDR3 sequence is 13 residues long. CDR1 and CDR2 (germline): SGHTA, FQGNSA.

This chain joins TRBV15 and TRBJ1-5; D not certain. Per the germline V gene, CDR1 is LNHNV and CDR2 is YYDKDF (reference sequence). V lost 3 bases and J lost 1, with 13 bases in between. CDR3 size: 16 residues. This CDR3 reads CATSREVGVSNQPQHF. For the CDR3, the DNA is TGTGCCACCAGCAGGGAGGTCGGGGTGAGCAATCAGCCCCAGCATTTT.

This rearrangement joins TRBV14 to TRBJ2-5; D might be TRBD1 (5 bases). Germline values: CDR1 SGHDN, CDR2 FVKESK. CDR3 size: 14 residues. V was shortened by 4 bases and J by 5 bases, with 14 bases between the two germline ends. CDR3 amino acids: CASSPRQLRETQYF. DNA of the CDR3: TGTGCCAGCAGCCCACGACAGCTAAGGGAGACCCAGTACTTC. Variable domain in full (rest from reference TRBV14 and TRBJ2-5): EAGVTQFPSHSVIEKGQTVTLRCDPISGHDNLYWYRRVMGKEIKFLLHFVKESKQDESGMPNNRFLAERTGGTYSTLKVQPAELEDSGVYFCASSPRQLRETQYFGPGTRLLVL.

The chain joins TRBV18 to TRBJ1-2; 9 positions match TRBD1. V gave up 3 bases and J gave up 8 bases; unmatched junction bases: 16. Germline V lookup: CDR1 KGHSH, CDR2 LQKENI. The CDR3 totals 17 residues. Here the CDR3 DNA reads TGTGCCAGCTCACCCCGTGAGGGGACAGGGCGGGCGTTCGGCTACACCTTC. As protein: CASSPREGTGRAFGYTF.

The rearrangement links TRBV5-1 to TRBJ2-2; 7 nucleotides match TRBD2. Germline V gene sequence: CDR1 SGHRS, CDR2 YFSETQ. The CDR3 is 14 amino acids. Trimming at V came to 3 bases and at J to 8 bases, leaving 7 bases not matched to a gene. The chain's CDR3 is CASSWDYREGELFF. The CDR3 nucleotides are TGCGCCAGCAGCTGGGACTACCGAGAAGGGGAGCTGTTTTTT. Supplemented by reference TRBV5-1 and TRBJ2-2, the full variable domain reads KAGVTQTPRYLIKTRGQQVTLSCSPISGHRSVSWYQQTPGQGLQFLFEYFSETQRNKGNFPGRFSGRQFSNSRSEMNVSTLELGDSALYLCASSWDYREGELFFGEGSRLTVL.

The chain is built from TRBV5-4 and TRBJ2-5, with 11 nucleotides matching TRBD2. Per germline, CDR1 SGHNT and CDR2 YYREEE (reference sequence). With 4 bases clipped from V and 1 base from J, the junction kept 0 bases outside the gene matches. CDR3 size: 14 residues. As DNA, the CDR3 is TGTGCCAGCAGCCTAGCGGGGGGCCAAGAGACCCAGTACTTC. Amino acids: CASSLAGGQETQYF.

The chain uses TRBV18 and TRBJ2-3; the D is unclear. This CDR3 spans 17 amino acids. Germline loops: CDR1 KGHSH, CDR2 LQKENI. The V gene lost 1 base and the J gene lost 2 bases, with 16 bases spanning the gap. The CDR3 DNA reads TGTGCCAGCTCACCACTTAGGCAAGCAATTTCCACAGATACGCAGTATTTT. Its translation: CASSPLRQAISTDTQYF.

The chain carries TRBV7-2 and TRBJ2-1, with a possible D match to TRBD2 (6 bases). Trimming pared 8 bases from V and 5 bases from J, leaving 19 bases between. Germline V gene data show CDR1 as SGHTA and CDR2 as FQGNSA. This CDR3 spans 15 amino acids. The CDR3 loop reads CASGFRRGNHNEQFF. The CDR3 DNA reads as TGTGCCAGCGGGTTTCGACGGGGGAACCACAATGAGCAGTTCTTC.

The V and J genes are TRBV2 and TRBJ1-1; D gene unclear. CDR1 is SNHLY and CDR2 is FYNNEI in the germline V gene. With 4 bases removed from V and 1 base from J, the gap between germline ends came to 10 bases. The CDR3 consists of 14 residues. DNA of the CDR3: TGTGCCAGCAGTGTCCTTCAAAGGAACACTGAAGCTTTCTTT. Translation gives CASSVLQRNTEAFF.

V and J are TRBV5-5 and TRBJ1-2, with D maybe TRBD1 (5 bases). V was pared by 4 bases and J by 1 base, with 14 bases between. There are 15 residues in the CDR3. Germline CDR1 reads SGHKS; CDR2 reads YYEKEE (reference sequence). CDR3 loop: CASSGEAQGNYGYTF. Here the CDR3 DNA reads TGTGCCAGCAGCGGCGAAGCTCAGGGTAACTATGGCTACACCTTC. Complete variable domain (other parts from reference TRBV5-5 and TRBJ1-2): DAGVTQSPTHLIKTRGQQVTLRCSPISGHKSVSWYQQVLGQGPQFIFQYYEKEERGRGNFPDRFSARQFPNYSSELNVNALLLGDSALYLCASSGEAQGNYGYTFGSGTRLTVV.

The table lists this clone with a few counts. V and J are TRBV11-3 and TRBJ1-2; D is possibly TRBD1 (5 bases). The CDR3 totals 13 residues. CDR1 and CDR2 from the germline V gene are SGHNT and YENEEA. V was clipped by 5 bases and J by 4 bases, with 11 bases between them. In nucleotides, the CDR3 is TGTGCCAGCAGCCCTCGAGACAGCTATGGCTACACCTTC. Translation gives CASSPRDSYGYTF.

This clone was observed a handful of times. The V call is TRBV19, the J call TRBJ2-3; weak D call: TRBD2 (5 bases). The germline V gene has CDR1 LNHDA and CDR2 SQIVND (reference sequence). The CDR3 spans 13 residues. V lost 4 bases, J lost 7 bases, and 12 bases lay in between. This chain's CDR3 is CASSSARGNTQYF. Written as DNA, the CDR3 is TGTGCCAGTAGTAGTGCCCGGGGAAATACGCAGTATTTT.

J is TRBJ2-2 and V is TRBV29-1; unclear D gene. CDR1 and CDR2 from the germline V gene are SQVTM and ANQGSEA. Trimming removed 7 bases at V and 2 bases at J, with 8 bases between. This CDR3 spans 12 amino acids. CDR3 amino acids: CSGMDNTGELFF. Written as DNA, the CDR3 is TGCAGCGGGATGGATAACACCGGGGAGCTGTTTTTT.

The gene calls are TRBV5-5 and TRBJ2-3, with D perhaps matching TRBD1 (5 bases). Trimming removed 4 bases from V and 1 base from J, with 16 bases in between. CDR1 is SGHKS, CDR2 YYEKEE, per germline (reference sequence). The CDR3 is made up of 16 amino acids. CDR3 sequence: CASSVRLLGGTDTQYF. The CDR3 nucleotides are TGTGCCAGCAGCGTACGACTCTTAGGGGGCACAGATACGCAGTATTTT.